These T cell receptor beta chains were read from a single sample in a study of T cell responses to AZD1222 COVID-19 vaccine. Sequenced by immunoSEQ multiplex PCR; TCRdb stores in-frame clones only, minus some. This sample carries roughly 98,000 clones, 84% of them seen once, and the ten largest clones take about 14%. Sequenced material: peripheral blood, taken 28 days after the second AZD1222 dose. The receptors were sampled from an adult who received the AZD1222 COVID-19 vaccine. The conserved cysteine and the conserved F or W are not part of the CDR3 here. The order of the fields is clone size, J gene, V gene, CDR3 protein. Not all rows give a size; the values are once, few, many and, for expanded clones, a class.

.	TRBJ1-2	TRBV5-4	ASSEDTNYGYT
.	TRBJ2-1	TRBV4-2	ASSQEGSGDGYNEQF
once	TRBJ2-7	TRBV11-1	ASRLGQGNEQY
.	TRBJ2-7	TRBV20-1	SASWGRSHEQY
.	TRBJ2-5	TRBV5-1	ASTAGGGRETQY
.	TRBJ1-2	TRBV2	ASRYEGGYGYT
.	TRBJ1-2	TRBV6-5	ASESGAVGYT
.	TRBJ2-7	TRBV6-5	ASSYGRGGYEQY
.	TRBJ2-7	TRBV7-2	ASSLYRDTHEQY
.	TRBJ2-7	TRBV6-5	ASTKTPGAYEQY
.	TRBJ1-2	TRBV18	ASSERQGHGYT
.	TRBJ1-2	TRBV7-8	ASSLGRVNGYT
.	TRBJ1-5	TRBV28	ASRTNRGGGFGSNQPQH
.	TRBJ2-2	TRBV28	ASSLADYTGELF
.	TRBJ1-2	TRBV12-3/TRBV12-4	ASRWESGGYT
few	TRBJ1-2	TRBV5-1	ASSLVDRGLTGYT
.	TRBJ1-2	TRBV28	ASSQGGNNYGYT
once	TRBJ2-2	TRBV5-1	ASSWRGGAGNTGELF
.	TRBJ2-1	TRBV5-1	ASSLGASGGPSVGEQF
.	TRBJ2-1	TRBV5-8	ASSPGTGGTEQF
.	TRBJ1-6	TRBV27	ASSKGGQTNSPLH
.	TRBJ2-1	TRBV6-2/TRBV6-3	ASSYSRVAGVYNEQF
.	TRBJ1-2	TRBV24-1	ATSDMGGLRGYT
.	TRBJ1-1	TRBV18	ASSLDRLMNTEAF
.	TRBJ2-5	TRBV2	ASRYGRAVETQY
.	TRBJ2-3	TRBV6-2/TRBV6-3	ASSYRADTDTQY
.	TRBJ2-7	TRBV14	ASSPSGREQY
.	TRBJ2-3	TRBV14	ASSQGASGMADTQY
.	TRBJ2-5	TRBV12-3/TRBV12-4	ASSTQETQY
.	TRBJ1-1	TRBV7-9	ASSLPRTEAF
few	TRBJ2-1	TRBV2	ASSEGTGGYYNEQF
.	TRBJ1-1	TRBV5-1	ASSLEARNTEAF
once	TRBJ1-3	TRBV18	ASSPPMGNTIY
.	TRBJ1-2	TRBV5-8	ASSRSGTGGGGYGYT
.	TRBJ1-1	TRBV6-5	ASSPTGGTEAF
.	TRBJ1-1	TRBV14	ASLFGVWGGELILYEAF
.	TRBJ2-3	TRBV2	ASKPGLAGGAADTQY
.	TRBJ1-1	TRBV9	ASSSGQGPTEAF
.	TRBJ2-2	TRBV6-8	ASKTGQNTGELF
.	TRBJ1-1	TRBV2	ANRGGWNMNTEAF
.	TRBJ1-3	TRBV19	ASSIATGNTIY
.	TRBJ2-2	TRBV2	ASRGHSKNTGELF
.	TRBJ2-2	TRBV10-3	AINRGLPGELF
.	TRBJ1-1	TRBV6-5	ASSYRGLNTEAF
.	TRBJ1-2	TRBV7-2	ASSLGSLRYGAGYT
.	TRBJ2-1	TRBV5-1	ASSRGNEQF
.	TRBJ2-7	TRBV6-5	ASGRQSTPTYEQY
.	TRBJ1-1	TRBV10-3	AIRQQGANTEAF
.	TRBJ1-5	TRBV28	ASSWPQGPNQPQH
.	TRBJ1-4	TRBV5-6	ASSSRLGPNEKLF
.	TRBJ1-1	TRBV5-5	ASSLAGNTEAF
.	TRBJ2-3	TRBV15	ATSRGIGDTQY
.	TRBJ1-2	TRBV12-3/TRBV12-4	ASTSSERYGYT
once	TRBJ2-5	TRBV28	ASKARGFQETQY
few	TRBJ1-1	TRBV5-5	ASSLVGRGGLEAF
.	TRBJ2-7	TRBV24-1	ATSDNGPGGDYEQY
.	TRBJ1-6	TRBV7-6	ASSLASAAYNSPLH
once	TRBJ1-2	TRBV6-5	ASSPGTVISNGYT
.	TRBJ1-2	TRBV7-9	ASSPTSGGYT